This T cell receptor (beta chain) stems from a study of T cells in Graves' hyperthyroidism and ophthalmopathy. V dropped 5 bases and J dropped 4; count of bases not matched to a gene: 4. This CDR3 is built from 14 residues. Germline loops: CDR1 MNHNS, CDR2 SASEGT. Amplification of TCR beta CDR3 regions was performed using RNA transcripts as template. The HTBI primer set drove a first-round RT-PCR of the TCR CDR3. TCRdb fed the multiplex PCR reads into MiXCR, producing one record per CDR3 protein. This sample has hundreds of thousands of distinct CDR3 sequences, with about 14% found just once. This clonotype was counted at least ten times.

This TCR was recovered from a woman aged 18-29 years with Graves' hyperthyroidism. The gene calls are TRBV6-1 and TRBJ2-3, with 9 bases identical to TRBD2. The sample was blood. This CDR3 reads CASSLGGRADTQYF. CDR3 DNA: TGTGCCAGCAGTTTAGGCGGGAGGGCAGATACGCAGTATTTT.